A selection of T cell receptor delta chains follows, all from one sample in a study of gamma-delta T cells after stem cell transplantation. With CATT, TCRdb re-called clones from the RT-PCR reads. Its clone listing holds 1 delta-chain clone. Input material: gamma-delta T cells. The receptor set was obtained from a human donor. It is not recorded whose cells these are; they may come from a transplant donor. Each CDR3 is given with its conserved first and last residue. A D gene is named only where the DNA matches it firmly. Each size is once, few, many, or a class for an expanded clone.

d_gene: TRDD3
v_gene: TRDV2
abundance: few
j_gene: TRDJ3
CDR3nt: TGTGCCTGTGACACCGCGGGTGGTGGGGGAGTTCCTGTCTCCTGGGACACCCGACAGATGTTTTTC
CDR3aa: CACDTAGGGGVPVSWDTRQMFF